Following are 6 T cell receptor beta chains from one sample sequenced in a study of blood T cell repertoires in COVID-19. Sequencing used immunoSEQ multiplex PCR; TCRdb keeps in-frame clones, though not all of them. The sample holds tens of thousands of clones, approximately 90% seen once. The source material was peripheral blood. The receptors derive from a woman between 55 and 75 years old with COVID-19, enrolled during active disease.

The V gene is TRBV6-4, the J gene TRBJ2-7; a weak D match, TRBD2 (6 bases). V was trimmed by 5 bases and J by 0 bases, leaving 20 bases between them. Germline V lookup: CDR1 MRHNA, CDR2 SNTAGT. This CDR3 region has 17 residues. In DNA, the CDR3 is TGTGCCAGCAGTTCATTGGCACCGGGAGCCCTCTCCTACGAGCAGTACTTC. It yields the protein CASSSLAPGALSYEQYF.

The rearrangement links TRBV6-5 to TRBJ2-3; TRBD2 is a possible D gene (7 bases). V lost 3 bases and J 0 bases, leaving 10 bases between the germline ends. The CDR3 length is 15 residues. Germline V gene data show CDR1 as MNHEY and CDR2 as SVGAGI. The CDR3 sequence is CASSYRGASTDTQYF. Written as DNA, the CDR3 is TGTGCCAGCAGTTATCGGGGGGCTAGCACAGATACGCAGTATTTT.

The chain employs TRBV4-2 and TRBJ2-3; tentative D call: TRBD2 (5 bases). Germline V gene sequence: CDR1 LGHNA, CDR2 YNFKEQ. The CDR3 spans 14 residues. Trimming took off 0 bases at V and 6 bases at J, with 10 bases between the two ends. CDR3 amino acids: CASSQEGGRDTQYF. Here the CDR3 DNA reads TGTGCCAGCAGCCAAGAAGGAGGACGCGATACGCAGTATTTT.

This chain connects TRBV27 to TRBJ1-5, with 7 bases identical to TRBD1. Germline V gene data show CDR1 as MNHEY and CDR2 as SMNVEV (reference sequence). The trim removed 6 bases at V and 2 bases at J, leaving 7 bases unmatched. This CDR3 region has 15 residues. CDR3 in amino acids: CASSKYRGGNQPQHF. CDR3 DNA: TGTGCCAGCAGCAAATACAGGGGAGGCAATCAGCCCCAGCATTTT.

This clone was seen a few times. This chain joins TRBV4-2 and TRBJ2-1, with 7 nucleotides matching TRBD2. V trimming: 4 bases; J trimming: 7 bases; junction bases outside the gene matches: 13. This CDR3 comprises 16 residues. CDR1 and CDR2 from the germline V gene are LGHNA and YNFKEQ. CDR3 protein: CASSRPPQGLQNEQFF. CDR3 coding DNA: TGTGCCAGCAGCCGCCCTCCCCAGGGACTACAGAATGAGCAGTTCTTC.

The chain combines TRBV5-1 with TRBJ1-1, with D unresolved. Germline CDR1 SGHRS, CDR2 YFSETQ. Trimming cost V 1 base and J 2 bases, with 9 bases left between them. This CDR3 comprises 14 residues. CDR3 coding DNA: TGCGCCAGCAGCTTGTTGGAGCCTAACACTGAAGCTTTCTTT. This sequence encodes CASSLLEPNTEAFF.